The next 24 T cell receptor beta chains were all read from a single sample in a study of a mutant IDH1 vaccine in newly diagnosed glioma. These receptors' targets are unknown. This table comes from immunoSEQ multiplex PCR, and its TCRdb copy is limited to in-frame clones, with some not included. The top ten clones hold roughly 0.5% of a sample with tens of thousands of clones, over 75% of them seen once. Time point reported: week 5, during vaccination. Vaccine doses each comprised 300 ug of mutant IDH1 20-mer peptide, with topical imiquimod. Here the sequenced sample was PBMCs, taken from a glioma patient whose treatment included an IDH1 peptide vaccine. The receptor set was obtained from a woman between 50 and 59 years old with glioma.

The V call is TRBV15, the J call TRBJ1-1; D ambiguous. Looked up from germline, CDR1 is LNHNV and CDR2 is YYDKDF (reference sequence). Trimming took off 1 base at V and 2 bases at J, with 11 bases between the two ends. CDR3 size: 15 residues. The CDR3 sequence is CATSRGAEGNTEAFF. The CDR3 nucleotides read TGTGCCACCAGCAGAGGGGCGGAGGGAAACACTGAAGCTTTCTTT.

The chain couples TRBV5-4 to TRBJ2-7; D could derive from TRBD1 or TRBD2 (5 bases each). Trimming left V 0 bases short and J 4 bases short, with 11 bases between. The CDR3 runs 14 residues. The germline V gene has CDR1 SGHNT and CDR2 YYREEE (reference sequence). The CDR3 DNA reads as TGTGCCAGCAGCTTGGGCCGGGGCTCATACGAGCAGTACTTC. Amino acid sequence: CASSLGRGSYEQYF. Looking up the rest from reference TRBV5-4 and TRBJ2-7 gives the full variable domain: ETGVTQSPTHLIKTRGQQVTLRCSSQSGHNTVSWYQQALGQGPQFIFQYYREEENGRGNFPPRFSGLQFPNYSSELNVNALELDDSALYLCASSLGRGSYEQYFGPGTRLTVT.

This clone has only one observation. This sequence joins TRBV5-1 and TRBJ2-5; possible D gene TRBD2, 5 bases. Near its end, the DNA agrees better with TRBJ2-7, so the J call may be wrong. The germline CDR1 and CDR2 sequences are SGHRS and YFSETQ. The CDR3 runs 15 residues. CDR3 nucleotides: TGCGCCAGCAGCTTGCAAAGCGGTATCTCCTACGAGCAGTACTTC. Translation gives CASSLQSGISYEQYF.

The chain couples TRBV13 to TRBJ1-3; D is unclear. Deletions cut 8 bases from V and 0 bases from J, with 14 bases between. The CDR3 runs to 15 residues. Germline V gene data show CDR1 as PRHDT and CDR2 as FYEKMQ (reference sequence). CDR3 in amino acids: CASSVTESSGNTIYF. In nucleotides, the CDR3 is TGTGCCAGCTCGGTTACGGAATCCTCTGGAAACACCATATATTTT.

The chain is built from TRBV5-8 and TRBJ2-6; 7 bases align to TRBD1. The CDR3 is made up of 14 amino acids. The germline CDR1 and CDR2 sequences are SGHTS and YDEGEE. In DNA, the CDR3 is TGTGCAGCCGACAGGGCTGCTGGGGCCAACGTCCTGACTTTC. Residues: CAADRAAGANVLTF.

The DNA for the CDR3 is TGTGCCAGCAGTCCCTGGGACTTCAACAATGAGCAGTTCTTC. Residues: CASSPWDFNNEQFF. This chain joins TRBV6-5 and TRBJ2-1, with D possibly being TRBD2 (6 bases). V was trimmed by 5 bases and J by 5 bases, leaving 13 bases between them. The length of the CDR3 is 14 residues. In germline, CDR1 is MNHEY, CDR2 SVGAGI.

The chain links TRBV28 to TRBJ1-2, with 8 bases aligning to TRBD1. Germline CDR1 reads MDHEN; CDR2 reads SYDVKM. The V gene end was trimmed by 5 bases and the J gene end by 3 bases; junction bases not matched to a gene: 11. CDR3 length equals 16 residues. This CDR3 is CASSPGTGGVDYGYTF. The CDR3 DNA reads TGTGCCAGCAGTCCCGGGACAGGAGGGGTTGACTATGGCTACACCTTC.

The chain links TRBV9 to TRBJ2-1; 7 positions agree with TRBD2. The CDR3 is 16 amino acids. V was clipped by 3 bases and J by 6 bases; unmatched bases: 12. Germline V CDR1 and CDR2: SGDLS, YYNGEE. CDR3 protein: CASSDREWRESNEQFF. The DNA for the CDR3 is TGTGCCAGCAGCGACCGCGAGTGGCGGGAGAGCAATGAGCAGTTCTTC.

The chain carries TRBV19 and TRBJ2-5; 7 bases align to TRBD2. The CDR3 is 17 amino acids. The junction had 17 bases not matched to a gene; V was cut back by 5 bases and J by 5 bases. The germline CDR1 and CDR2 sequences are LNHDA and SQIVND (reference sequence). As DNA, the CDR3 is TGTGCCAGTAGTCGGGGGAGGCTAAACCAGGGAGGGGAGACCCAGTACTTC. Its translation is CASSRGRLNQGGETQYF. The whole variable domain, remainder taken from reference TRBV19 and TRBJ2-5, is DGGITQSPKYLFRKEGQNVTLSCEQNLNHDAMYWYRQDPGQGLRLIYYSQIVNDFQKGDIAEGYSVSREKKESFPLTVTSAQKNPTAFYLCASSRGRLNQGGETQYFGPGTRLLVL.

This chain uses TRBV9 with TRBJ1-1; D may be TRBD1 (6 bases). The CDR3 is 15 amino acids. V was cut by 5 bases and J by 3 bases, with 17 bases left in between. Germline CDR1 SGDLS, CDR2 YYNGEE. This CDR3 is CASSRETDRHTEAFF. The DNA for the CDR3 is TGTGCCAGCAGTAGGGAAACCGACAGGCACACTGAAGCTTTCTTT.

This clone was seen just once. The chain is built from TRBV4-1 and TRBJ2-3; tentative D call: TRBD2 (7 bases). V was clipped by 1 base and J by 9 bases, with 17 bases between them. CDR3 length equals 15 residues. The germline V gene encodes CDR1 MGHRA and CDR2 YSYEKL. The CDR3 bases are TGCGCCAGCAGCCAAGCCCGGGGGGCCGCAGGAACGCAGTATTTT. Its protein product is CASSQARGAAGTQYF.

This chain uses TRBV30 with TRBJ2-7, with TRBD1 matching over 7 bases. The V segment lost 8 bases and the J segment 0 bases; nucleotides outside the gene matches: 4. This CDR3 region has 12 residues. CDR1 is GTSNPN, CDR2 SVGIG, per germline (reference sequence). CDR3: CASRDSSYEQYF. CDR3 sequence (DNA): TGTGCCAGCCGGGACAGCTCCTACGAGCAGTACTTC.

The chain carries TRBV27 and TRBJ1-3; 7 bases map to TRBD1. This CDR3 is built from 16 residues. Trimming took 6 bases from V and 3 from J; bases not matched to a gene: 11. The germline V gene has CDR1 MNHEY and CDR2 SMNVEV (reference sequence). CDR3 sequence reads: CASSLKQGLYGNTIYF. The CDR3 DNA sequence: TGTGCCAGCAGCCTAAAACAGGGGCTATATGGAAACACCATATATTTT.

This clone was observed a handful of times. The chain employs TRBV19 and TRBJ2-7; a possible D gene is TRBD1 (5 bases). This CDR3 region has 15 residues. Germline assignment: CDR1 LNHDA and CDR2 SQIVND (reference sequence). Trimming left V 1 base short and J 0 bases short, with 10 bases between. The CDR3 DNA sequence: TGTGCCAGTAGTATAGGGTCAGGGTCCTCCTACGAGCAGTACTTC. This gives the protein CASSIGSGSSYEQYF.

V gene TRBV11-2 combines with J gene TRBJ2-7, with D maybe TRBD2 (6 bases). This CDR3 is 14 amino acids long. The V end was cut by 3 bases, the J end by 3 bases, with 12 bases between. Germline lookup yields CDR1 SGHAT and CDR2 FQNNGV. The CDR3: CASSFGGSLYEQYF. The CDR3 DNA follows: TGTGCCAGCAGCTTTGGAGGGAGCCTCTACGAGCAGTACTTC.

The genes are TRBV15 and TRBJ2-5; a weak D match, TRBD2 (5 bases). Trimming took off 0 bases at V and 2 bases at J, with 10 bases between the two ends. CDR1 LNHNV and CDR2 YYDKDF come from the germline V gene (reference sequence). The CDR3 length is 15 residues. The CDR3 DNA is TGTGCCACCAGCAGAGATAATAGCGCTCAAGAGACCCAGTACTTC. Amino acid sequence: CATSRDNSAQETQYF.

The rearrangement joins TRBV10-2 to TRBJ2-7; a possible D gene is TRBD2 (6 bases). This CDR3 has 14 residues. Per the germline V gene, CDR1 is WSHSY and CDR2 is SAAADI. The V end was cut by 5 bases, the J end by 1 base, with 12 bases between. In DNA form, the CDR3 reads TGCGCCAGCAGTCTTCCCGGGACTTCCTACGAGCAGTACTTC. Protein product: CASSLPGTSYEQYF.

The chain carries TRBV5-1 and TRBJ1-4; maybe TRBD1 (6 bases). CDR3 size: 14 residues. With 0 bases removed from V and 6 bases from J, the gap between germline ends came to 9 bases. CDR1 SGHRS and CDR2 YFSETQ come from the germline V gene. The CDR3 reads CASSLDRADEKLFF. The CDR3 region has the DNA TGCGCCAGCAGCTTGGACAGGGCTGATGAAAAACTGTTTTTT.

This clone has only one observation. The chain has TRBV19 and TRBJ1-4, with D hard to call. The CDR3 has 16 amino acids. The germline CDR1 and CDR2 sequences are LNHDA and SQIVND (reference sequence). Trimming removed 3 bases from V and 5 bases from J, with 16 bases in between. CDR3 protein: CASSIIRRTANEKLFF. The CDR3 DNA follows: TGTGCCAGTAGTATTATTCGTAGGACGGCGAATGAAAAACTGTTTTTT.

The chain combines TRBV19 with TRBJ2-7; 9 bases match TRBD1. J lost 3 bases, V lost 1 base, and 1 base had no gene match. The CDR3 spans 14 residues. Germline CDR1 is LNHDA and CDR2 is SQIVND (reference sequence). In nucleotides, the CDR3 is TGTGCCAGTAGTATAGGGACAGGGGACTACGAGCAGTACTTC. Amino acid sequence: CASSIGTGDYEQYF.

This clone has just one count. At one end the junction does not follow the germline gene, possibly because of a read error. The gene calls are TRBV7-7 and TRBJ2-2, with D possibly TRBD2 on 5 matching bases. This CDR3 has 14 residues. The germline V gene encodes CDR1 SSHAT and CDR2 FNYEAQ (reference sequence). The CDR3 is CASSPDWDTGELFF. In DNA, the CDR3 is TGTGCTAGCAGCCCGGACTGGGACACCGGGGAGCTGTTTTTT.

The genes are TRBV19 and TRBJ1-4, with 9 bases identical to TRBD1. This CDR3 contains 17 residues. After removal of 8 bases from V and 7 bases from J, the junction contained 17 bases not matched to a gene. The germline gives CDR1 LNHDA, CDR2 SQIVND (reference sequence). The CDR3 nucleotides read TGTGCCAGTGACAACGGACAGGGGATGGGTATATCTGAAAAACTGTTTTTT. This encodes CASDNGQGMGISEKLFF. The full variable domain, completed using reference TRBV19 and TRBJ1-4, is DGGITQSPKYLFRKEGQNVTLSCEQNLNHDAMYWYRQDPGQGLRLIYYSQIVNDFQKGDIAEGYSVSREKKESFPLTVTSAQKNPTAFYLCASDNGQGMGISEKLFFGSGTQLSVL.

The chain links TRBV6-4 to TRBJ2-1; the D is unclear. The CDR3 is 15 residues long. Trimming pared 3 bases from V and 0 bases from J, leaving 9 bases between. Germline V lookup: CDR1 MRHNA, CDR2 SNTAGT. CDR3 DNA sequence: TGTGCCAGCAGTGAGGGAAACAGCTCCTACAATGAGCAGTTCTTC. The encoded protein is CASSEGNSSYNEQFF.

The chain links TRBV11-2 to TRBJ2-5, with D perhaps assigned TRBD1 or TRBD2 (5 bases each). Per the germline V gene, CDR1 is SGHAT and CDR2 is FQNNGV. The V gene lost 1 base and the J gene lost 0 bases, with 6 bases spanning the gap. The CDR3 has 14 amino acids. The CDR3 bases are TGTGCCAGCAGCTTAGGGGGGTACCAAGAGACCCAGTACTTC. Translation gives CASSLGGYQETQYF. Filled out from reference TRBV11-2 and TRBJ2-5, the complete variable domain reads EAGVAQSPRYKIIEKRQSVAFWCNPISGHATLYWYQQILGQGPKLLIQFQNNGVVDDSQLPKDRFSAERLKGVDSTLKIQPAKLEDSAVYLCASSLGGYQETQYFGPGTRLLVL.